This T cell receptor (beta chain) is drawn from a study of blood T cell repertoires in COVID-19. On the study more broadly: COVID-19 samples from acute and convalescent phases originated in the United States, Italy and Spain.

Self-reported history from a screening survey and questionnaire set each donor's cohort. The CDR3 runs 13 residues. CDR1 and CDR2 from the germline V gene are SGHTA and FQGTGA. The junction had 5 bases not matched to a gene; V was cut back by 6 bases and J by 6 bases. Authors' methods: Estimation of nucleated cell counts relied on the amplification of reference gene primers. TCRdb's copy holds only in-frame clones and misses some; the assay was immunoSEQ multiplex PCR. The V and J calls and clone size were taken over from that table, and D and trimming were inferred from the DNA. The sample contains hundreds of thousands of clones, about 85% of which appear only once.

This sequence originates from a man in his forties who had recovered from COVID-19. Input material: PBMCs or T cells enriched from blood (not recorded which). The chain combines TRBV7-3 with TRBJ2-1; 7 bases map to TRBD2. The CDR3 nucleotides are TGTGCCAGCAGGGACACGGGAGGCAATGAGCAGTTCTTC. Translating it yields CASRDTGGNEQFF.